A selection of T cell receptor beta chains follows, all from one sample in a study of blood T cell repertoires in COVID-19. Assay used: immunoSEQ multiplex PCR; TCRdb lists only in-frame clones, some missing. The table lists fewer than 250,000 clones, around 81% of them singletons. The specimen sequenced was PBMCs or T cells enriched from blood (not recorded which). Every receptor here comes from a woman in her thirties or forties with acute COVID-19. The CDR3 runs from the conserved cysteine through the conserved F or W. A D gene is named only where the DNA matches it firmly. The listing skips clone size in some rows; elsewhere it reads once, few, many or a size class.

V gene,J gene,D gene,CDR3 length,clone size,CDR3 protein,CDR3 DNA
TRBV5-6,TRBJ1-1,.,15,few,CASSLDVGKDYEAFF,TGTGCCAGCAGCTTGGATGTAGGGAAGGACTATGAAGCTTTCTTT
TRBV28,TRBJ1-1,.,14,.,CASSLSQVNTEAFF,TGTGCCAGCAGTTTATCCCAGGTGAACACTGAAGCTTTCTTT
TRBV19,TRBJ1-1,.,17,.,CASSMKAGILGNTEAFF,TGTGCCAGTAGTATGAAGGCAGGGATCCTAGGGAACACTGAAGCTTTCTTT
TRBV2,TRBJ2-7,TRBD1,14,.,CASSGDRFAYEQYF,TGTGCCAGCAGTGGGGACAGGTTCGCCTACGAGCAGTACTTC
TRBV5-1,TRBJ2-7,.,15,.,CASSLDTGPSYEQYF,TGCGCCAGCAGCTTGGATACAGGCCCTTCCTACGAGCAGTACTTC
TRBV10-3,TRBJ2-7,.,17,.,CAITKTGDRSVSYEQYF,TGTGCCATCACTAAAACCGGAGACAGGTCGGTCTCCTACGAGCAGTACTTC
TRBV6-4,TRBJ1-1,.,14,.,CASSDSDTNTEAFF,TGTGCCAGCAGTGACTCGGACACAAACACTGAAGCTTTCTTT
TRBV28,TRBJ1-5,.,17,.,CASSLGLGARSNQPQHF,TGTGCCAGCAGCCTAGGGCTTGGGGCCCGGAGCAATCAGCCCCAGCATTTT
TRBV28,TRBJ2-7,TRBD1,14,.,CASSSPGQTYEQYF,TGTGCCAGCAGTTCCCCGGGACAGACCTACGAGCAGTACTTC
TRBV4-3,TRBJ1-1,TRBD1,14,.,CASSRTGMYTEAFF,TGCGCCAGCAGTCGGACAGGAATGTACACTGAAGCTTTCTTT
TRBV19,TRBJ2-2,.,18,few,CASSSERGGPTNTGELFF,TGTGCCAGTAGTTCTGAGAGAGGCGGGCCTACGAACACCGGGGAGCTGTTTTTT
TRBV27,TRBJ1-5,.,16,.,CASSSLVAGGNQPQHF,TGTGCCAGCAGTTCCCTTGTGGCGGGGGGGAATCAGCCCCAGCATTTT
TRBV9,TRBJ1-4,TRBD1,16,.,CASSARTGAINEKLFF,TGTGCCAGCAGCGCCAGAACAGGGGCAATTAATGAAAAACTGTTTTTT
TRBV19,TRBJ2-2,.,14,.,CASSMEGRPGELFF,TGTGCCAGTAGTATGGAGGGGCGCCCCGGGGAGCTGTTTTTT
TRBV6-6,TRBJ1-5,.,11,.,CASSFEGPQHF,TGTGCCAGCAGCTTTGAGGGGCCCCAGCATTTT
TRBV29-1,TRBJ2-3,TRBD1,15,.,CSASRGTGAEDTQYF,TGCAGCGCTTCACGAGGGACAGGGGCAGAAGATACGCAGTATTTT
TRBV7-3,TRBJ1-1,.,16,.,CASSLRPGVDDTEAFF,TGTGCCAGCAGCTTAAGACCAGGGGTAGATGACACTGAAGCTTTCTTT
TRBV2,TRBJ2-3,TRBD2,16,.,CASMSERDHRTDTQYF,TGTGCCAGCATGTCTGAGCGGGATCATCGCACAGATACGCAGTATTTT
TRBV9,TRBJ1-1,.,14,once,CASSVDQGGAEAFF,TGTGCCAGCAGCGTAGATCAAGGGGGAGCTGAAGCTTTCTTT
TRBV19,TRBJ1-5,TRBD1,15,once,CASSIVTGGPRPQHF,TGTGCCAGTAGTATAGTGACAGGGGGGCCCCGGCCCCAGCATTTT
TRBV5-4,TRBJ2-3,.,15,.,CASSQGQRRTDTQYF,TGTGCCAGCAGTCAAGGGCAGCGGCGCACAGATACGCAGTATTTT
TRBV9,TRBJ2-1,TRBD1,14,.,CASSGGTAGNEQFF,TGTGCCAGCAGCGGGGGGACAGCCGGAAATGAGCAGTTCTTC
TRBV28,TRBJ2-5,TRBD1,12,.,CASRQGQGTQYF,TGTGCCAGCAGGCAAGGACAGGGGACCCAGTACTTC
TRBV7-2,TRBJ2-1,TRBD2,15,few,CASSTSPGLAREQFF,TGTGCCAGCAGCACGAGCCCGGGACTAGCGAGGGAGCAGTTCTTC
TRBV12-3/TRBV12-4,TRBJ2-3,TRBD2,13,.,CATLAGGPDTQYF,TGTGCCACCTTAGCGGGAGGGCCAGATACGCAGTATTTT
TRBV12-3/TRBV12-4,TRBJ1-6,.,13,.,CASSGTHNSPLHF,TGTGCCAGCAGTGGGACACATAATTCACCCCTCCACTTT
TRBV4-1,TRBJ1-2,.,15,few,CASSQAQPTNYGYTF,TGCGCCAGCAGCCAAGCACAGCCGACTAACTATGGCTACACCTTC
TRBV18,TRBJ2-2,.,15,once,CASSPSWGNTGELFF,TGTGCCAGCTCGCCTAGCTGGGGGAACACCGGGGAGCTGTTTTTT
TRBV7-3,TRBJ2-5,.,15,.,CASSRGRGTQETQYF,TGTGCCAGCAGCCGCGGTAGGGGGACACAAGAGACCCAGTACTTC
TRBV6-5,TRBJ1-3,.,14,.,CASRPGLSGNTIYF,TGTGCCAGCAGACCCGGACTCTCTGGAAACACCATATATTTT
TRBV19,TRBJ1-5,.,15,few,CASSPRGSGNQPQHF,TGTGCCAGTAGCCCCCGAGGGTCTGGCAATCAGCCCCAGCATTTT
TRBV2,TRBJ2-7,.,15,.,CASSLGRGGTYEQYF,TGTGCCAGCAGTTTGGGCCGGGGCGGGACCTACGAGCAGTACTTC